What follows is one T cell receptor beta chain and its context. This entry belongs to a study of PD-1 blockade in classical Hodgkin lymphoma. Using immunoSEQ multiplex PCR, the repertoire was profiled, and TCRdb retains in-frame clones only, with some absent. Of 25,000 to 35,000 clones in the sample, 65% to 80% are singletons; the top ten hold 3.5% to 5%. Germline assignment: CDR1 LGHNA and CDR2 YNFKEQ. Trimming took off 1 base at V and 8 bases at J, with 12 bases between the two ends. This CDR3 is 14 amino acids long. Time point indicated: cycle 4 day 1 (C4D1), after less than 7 weeks of nivolumab. All patients experienced relapse after autologous stem cell transplantation, and brentuximab vedotin exposure was variable.

This TCR derives from a human donor with classical Hodgkin lymphoma. Sequencing used peripheral blood mononuclear cells (PBMCs), obtained before the fourth cycle of nivolumab. The chain recombines TRBV4-2 with TRBJ2-1, with D unresolved. DNA of the CDR3: TGTGCCAGCAGCCAAGCCGGCCAGCTGGATGAGCAGTTCTTC. It yields the protein CASSQAGQLDEQFF.